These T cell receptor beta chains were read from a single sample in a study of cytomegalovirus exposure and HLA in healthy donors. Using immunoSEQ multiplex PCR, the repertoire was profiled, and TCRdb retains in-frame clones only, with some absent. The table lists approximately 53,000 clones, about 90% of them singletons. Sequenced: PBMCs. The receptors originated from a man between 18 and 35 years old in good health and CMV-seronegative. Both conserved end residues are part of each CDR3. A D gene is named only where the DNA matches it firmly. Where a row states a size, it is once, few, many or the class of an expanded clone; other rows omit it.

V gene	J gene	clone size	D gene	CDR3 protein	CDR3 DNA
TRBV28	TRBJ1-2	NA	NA	CASSLPQDSINYGYTF	TGTGCCAGCAGTTTACCCCAAGACAGTATTAACTATGGCTACACCTTC
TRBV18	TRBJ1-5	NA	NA	CASSPRAGDQPQHF	TGTGCCAGCTCACCGAGGGCAGGGGATCAGCCCCAGCATTTT
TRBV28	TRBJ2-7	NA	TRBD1	CASSFPDRVYEQYF	TGTGCCAGCAGTTTCCCTGACAGGGTCTACGAGCAGTACTTC
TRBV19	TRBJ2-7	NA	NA	CASSTSGGSYEQYF	TGTGCCAGTAGTACCAGTGGGGGGTCCTACGAGCAGTACTTC
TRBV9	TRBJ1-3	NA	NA	CASSVGWAAAGNTIYF	TGTGCCAGCAGCGTAGGTTGGGCCGCCGCTGGAAACACCATATATTTT
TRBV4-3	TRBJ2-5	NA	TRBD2	CASSQELASGQETQYF	TGCGCCAGCAGCCAAGAATTGGCTAGCGGCCAAGAGACCCAGTACTTC
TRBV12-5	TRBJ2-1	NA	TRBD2	CASGLWAGGSYNEQFF	TGTGCTAGTGGTTTGTGGGCGGGAGGGTCCTACAATGAGCAGTTCTTC
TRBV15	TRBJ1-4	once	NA	CATSRDLANEKLFF	TGTGCCACCAGCAGAGATCTTGCTAATGAAAAACTGTTTTTT
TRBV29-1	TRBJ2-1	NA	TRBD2	CSVEGGTSGVYNEQFF	TGCAGCGTTGAAGGGGGGACTAGCGGGGTCTACAATGAGCAGTTCTTC
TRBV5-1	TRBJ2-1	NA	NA	CASSLADWSSYNEQFF	TGCGCCAGCAGCTTGGCGGACTGGAGCTCCTACAATGAGCAGTTCTTC
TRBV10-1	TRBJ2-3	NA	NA	CASQKAFLAPDTQYF	TGCGCCAGCCAAAAAGCGTTTCTAGCCCCAGATACGCAGTATTTT
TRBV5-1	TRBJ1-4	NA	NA	CASRQDVNEKLFF	TGCGCCAGCCGACAGGACGTTAATGAAAAACTGTTTTTT
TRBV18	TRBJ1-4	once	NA	CASSLQGVNEKLFF	TGTGCCAGCTCACTGCAGGGCGTTAATGAAAAACTGTTTTTT
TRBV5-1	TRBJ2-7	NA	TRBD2	CASSGGLAGAYEQYF	TGCGCCAGCAGCGGGGGACTAGCGGGAGCCTACGAGCAGTACTTC
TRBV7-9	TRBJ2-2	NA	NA	CASTAGAGRTFAGELFF	TGTGCCAGCACCGCAGGGGCAGGGCGGACATTCGCCGGGGAGCTGTTTTTT
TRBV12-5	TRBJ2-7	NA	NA	CASGLEGGVGQYF	TGTGCTAGTGGTTTGGAGGGAGGCGTAGGACAGTACTTC
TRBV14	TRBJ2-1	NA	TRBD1	CASSRDRGLYNEQFF	TGTGCCAGCAGCCGGGACAGGGGATTATACAATGAGCAGTTCTTC
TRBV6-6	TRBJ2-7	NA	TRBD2	CASRRDYDSSYEQYF	TGTGCCAGCAGGCGGGACTATGATAGCTCCTACGAGCAGTACTTC